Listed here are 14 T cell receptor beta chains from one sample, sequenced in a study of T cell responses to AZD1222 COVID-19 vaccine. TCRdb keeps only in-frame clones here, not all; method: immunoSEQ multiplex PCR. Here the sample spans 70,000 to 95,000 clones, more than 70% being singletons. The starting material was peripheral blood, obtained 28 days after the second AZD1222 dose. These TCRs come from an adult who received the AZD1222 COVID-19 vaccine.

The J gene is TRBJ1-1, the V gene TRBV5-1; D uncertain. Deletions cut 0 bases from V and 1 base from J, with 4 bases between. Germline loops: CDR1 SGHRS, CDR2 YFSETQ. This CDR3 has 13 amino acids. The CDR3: CASSLVPNTEAFF. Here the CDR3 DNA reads TGCGCCAGCAGCTTGGTCCCGAACACTGAAGCTTTCTTT.

CDR3 DNA: TGTGCCAGCAGTTTGAGAGCAAGTAGCAATCAGCCCCAGCATTTT. Translation gives CASSLRASSNQPQHF. The chain employs TRBV27 and TRBJ1-5, with D unresolved. Trimming removed 3 bases from V and 0 bases from J, with 9 bases in between. Germline V gene data show CDR1 as MNHEY and CDR2 as SMNVEV (reference sequence). The CDR3 contains 15 residues.

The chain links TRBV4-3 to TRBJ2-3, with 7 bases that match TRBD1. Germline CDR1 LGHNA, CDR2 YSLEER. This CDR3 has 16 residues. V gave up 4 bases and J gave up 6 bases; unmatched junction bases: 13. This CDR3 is CASSPLGQLRRDTQYF. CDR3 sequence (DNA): TGCGCCAGCAGCCCCTTGGGACAGTTAAGACGCGATACGCAGTATTTT.

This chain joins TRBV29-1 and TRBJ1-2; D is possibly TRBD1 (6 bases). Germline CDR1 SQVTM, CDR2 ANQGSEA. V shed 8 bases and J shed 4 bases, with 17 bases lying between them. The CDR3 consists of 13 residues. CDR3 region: CSFGTPDIYGYTF. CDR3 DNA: TGCAGCTTCGGGACACCGGATATCTATGGCTACACCTTC.

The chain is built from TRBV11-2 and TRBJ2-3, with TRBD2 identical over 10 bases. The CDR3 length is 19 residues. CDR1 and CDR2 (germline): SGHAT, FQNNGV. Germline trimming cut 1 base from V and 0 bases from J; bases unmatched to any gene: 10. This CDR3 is CASSLGSGRALLSTDTQYF. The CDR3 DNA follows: TGTGCCAGCAGCTTAGGAAGCGGGAGGGCCCTCTTAAGCACAGATACGCAGTATTTT.

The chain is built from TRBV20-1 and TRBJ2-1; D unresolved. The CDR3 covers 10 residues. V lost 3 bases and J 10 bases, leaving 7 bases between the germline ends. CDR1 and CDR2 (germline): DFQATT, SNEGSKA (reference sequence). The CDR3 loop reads CSARSREQFF. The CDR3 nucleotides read TGCAGTGCTAGGTCCCGGGAGCAGTTCTTC.

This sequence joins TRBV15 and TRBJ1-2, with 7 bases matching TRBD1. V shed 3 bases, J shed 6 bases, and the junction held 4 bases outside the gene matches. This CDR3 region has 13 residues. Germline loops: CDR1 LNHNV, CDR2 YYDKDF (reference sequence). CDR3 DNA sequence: TGTGCCACCAGCAGGACAGGGAAGGATGGCTACACCTTC. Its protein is CATSRTGKDGYTF.

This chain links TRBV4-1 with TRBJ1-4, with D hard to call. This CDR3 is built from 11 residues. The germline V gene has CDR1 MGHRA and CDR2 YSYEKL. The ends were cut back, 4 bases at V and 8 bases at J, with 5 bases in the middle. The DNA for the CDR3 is TGCGCCAGCAGCCCGGGGGAAAAACTGTTTTTT. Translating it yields CASSPGEKLFF.

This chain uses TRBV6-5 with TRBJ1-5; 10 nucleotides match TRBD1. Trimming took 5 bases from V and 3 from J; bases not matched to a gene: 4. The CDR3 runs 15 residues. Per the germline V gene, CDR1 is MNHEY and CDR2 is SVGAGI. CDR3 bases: TGTGCCAGCAGTCCGGACAGGGGGTTCAATCAGCCCCAGCATTTT. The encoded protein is CASSPDRGFNQPQHF.

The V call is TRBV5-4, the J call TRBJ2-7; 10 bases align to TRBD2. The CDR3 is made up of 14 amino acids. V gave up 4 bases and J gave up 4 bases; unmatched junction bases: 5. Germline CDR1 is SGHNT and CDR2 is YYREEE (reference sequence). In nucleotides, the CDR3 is TGTGCCAGCAGCCCGGGACTAGCGAATTACGAGCAGTACTTC. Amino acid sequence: CASSPGLANYEQYF.

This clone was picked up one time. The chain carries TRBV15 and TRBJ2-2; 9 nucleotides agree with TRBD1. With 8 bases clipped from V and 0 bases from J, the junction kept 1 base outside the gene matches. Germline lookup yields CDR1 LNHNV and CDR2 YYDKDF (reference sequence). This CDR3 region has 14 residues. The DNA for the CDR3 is TGTGCCACCGGGACAGGGACGAACACCGGGGAGCTGTTTTTT. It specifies CATGTGTNTGELFF.

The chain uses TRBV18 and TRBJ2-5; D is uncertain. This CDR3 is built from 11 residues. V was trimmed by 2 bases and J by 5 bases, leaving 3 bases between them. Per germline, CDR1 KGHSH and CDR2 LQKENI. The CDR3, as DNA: TGTGCCAGCTCACCAGGGGAGACCCAGTACTTC. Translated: CASSPGETQYF.

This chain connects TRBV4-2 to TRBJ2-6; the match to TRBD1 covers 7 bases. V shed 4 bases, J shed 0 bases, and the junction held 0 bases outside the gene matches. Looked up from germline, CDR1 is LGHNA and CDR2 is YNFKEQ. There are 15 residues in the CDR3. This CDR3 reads CASSRDSSGANVLTF. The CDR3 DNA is TGTGCCAGCAGCCGGGACAGCTCTGGGGCCAACGTCCTGACTTTC.

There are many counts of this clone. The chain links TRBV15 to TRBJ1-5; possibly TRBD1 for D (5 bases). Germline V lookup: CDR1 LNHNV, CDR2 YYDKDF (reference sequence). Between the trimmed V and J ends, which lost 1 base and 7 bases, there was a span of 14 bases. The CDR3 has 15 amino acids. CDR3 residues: CATSRGGGRGQPQHF. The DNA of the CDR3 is TGTGCCACCAGCAGAGGTGGGGGGAGAGGCCAGCCCCAGCATTTT.